A selection of T cell receptor beta chains follows, all from one sample in a study of cytomegalovirus exposure and HLA in healthy donors. Sequencing used immunoSEQ multiplex PCR; TCRdb keeps in-frame clones, though not all of them. The sample lists roughly 240,000 clones, roughly 87% seen once, with around 5.7% in the top ten. Sequenced sample: PBMCs. The receptors come from a woman in her forties in good health and CMV-seropositive. The CDR3 runs from the conserved cysteine through the conserved F or W. A D gene is named only where the DNA matches it firmly. Size is omitted from some rows. Given values are once, few, many or a class for expanded clones.

>.|TRBV19|TRBJ2-7|TRBD1
TGTGCCAGTAGTCAACCGGGACAGGGGGCTAACGAGCAGTACTTC
CASSQPGQGANEQYF
>.|TRBV18|TRBJ2-2|.
TGTGCCAGCTCAGCAGGCGGGGCCGACACCGGGGAGCTGTTTTTT
CASSAGGADTGELFF
>.|TRBV7-9|TRBJ2-1|TRBD2
TGTGCCAGCAGCCGACTAGCGGGGGGGAATGAGCAGTTCTTC
CASSRLAGGNEQFF
>.|TRBV5-1|TRBJ2-2|TRBD1
TGCGCCAGCAGCCGGGACAGGAACACCGGGGAGCTGTTTTTT
CASSRDRNTGELFF
>.|TRBV7-2|TRBJ1-2|.
TGTGCCAGCAGCGGAAGCGTCAGGGGATCCTATGGCTACACCTTC
CASSGSVRGSYGYTF
>.|TRBV7-9|TRBJ1-4|.
TGTGCCAGCAGCTTACCCGGGGTAAATGAAAAACTGTTTTTT
CASSLPGVNEKLFF
>.|TRBV27|TRBJ2-7|TRBD2
TGTGCCAGCAGTTTATGGGGACTAGCGGGTTTTTCACGCTACGAGCAGTACTTC
CASSLWGLAGFSRYEQYF
>few|TRBV7-2|TRBJ1-2|TRBD1
TGTGCCAGCAGCCCCGACGCGGGACAGGGGGCTGGGTCTGGCTACACCTTC
CASSPDAGQGAGSGYTF
>.|TRBV7-2|TRBJ1-2|TRBD1
TGTGCCAGCAGCAAAAACAGGGGGCGGCCTGACTATGGCTACACCTTC
CASSKNRGRPDYGYTF
>.|TRBV30|TRBJ2-2|TRBD1
TGTGCCTGGAATAGAGGGACAGGGGGCGCGGGGGAGCTGTTTTTT
CAWNRGTGGAGELFF
>.|TRBV6-1|TRBJ1-6|.
TGTGCCAGCAGACAACTCGGGGAAGGTAGTTCACCCCTCCACTTT
CASRQLGEGSSPLHF
>.|TRBV19|TRBJ2-1|.
TGTGCCAGTAGTAGCTCGGGGGGCCGAAGCTCCTACAATGAGCAGTTCTTC
CASSSSGGRSSYNEQFF
>.|TRBV6-5|TRBJ1-4|TRBD1
TGTGCCAGCAGTTCCGACAGGGAGGAAAAACTGTTTTTT
CASSSDREEKLFF
>.|TRBV5-1|TRBJ1-2|.
TGCGCCAGCAGTTCCGGTACAGGCACCTATGGCTACACCTTC
CASSSGTGTYGYTF
>.|TRBV6-5|TRBJ1-1|.
TGTGCCAGCAGTTACGGGGGACTAAGCACTGAAGCTTTCTTT
CASSYGGLSTEAFF
>few|TRBV29-1|TRBJ1-2|.
TGCAGCGTTGAAGGGACAGTCGCTGGCTACACCTTC
CSVEGTVAGYTF
>.|TRBV4-2|TRBJ1-3|.
TGTGCCAGCAGCCAAGAGGAGGGAGTTCTGTATTTT
CASSQEEGVLYF
>few|TRBV9|TRBJ2-2|TRBD2
TGTGCCAGCAGCCCGGGACTAGCGGGACGGGGCGGGGAGCTGTTTTTT
CASSPGLAGRGGELFF
>.|TRBV7-3|TRBJ1-1|.
TGTGCCAGCAGCTTCTCCGGGGGTAGGCACACTGAAGCTTTCTTT
CASSFSGGRHTEAFF
>.|TRBV27|TRBJ2-7|TRBD1
TGTGCCAGCAGTCGGACAGGGATCTACGAGCAGTACTTC
CASSRTGIYEQYF
>.|TRBV18|TRBJ1-1|.
TGTGCCAGCCAACCTGGACAGTCGAACACTGAAGCTTTCTTT
CASQPGQSNTEAFF
>.|TRBV19|TRBJ1-2|.
TGTGCCAGTAGTATGGAGACAGGATATAAGGGCTACACCTTC
CASSMETGYKGYTF
>.|TRBV10-3|TRBJ1-4|TRBD1
TGTGCCATCAGTCCCGGACAGGGGGCATTCGAAAAACTGTTTTTT
CAISPGQGAFEKLFF
>.|TRBV11-2|TRBJ2-7|.
TGTGCCAGCAGCTTAGAGAGTACCCAGCAGTACTTC
CASSLESTQQYF
>.|TRBV5-1|TRBJ2-7|TRBD2
TGCGCCAGCAGCTCCGGGACTAGATACGAGCAGTACTTC
CASSSGTRYEQYF
>once|TRBV29-1|TRBJ1-2|TRBD1
TGCAGCGCCCCCACAGGGGAAAACTATGGCTACACCTTC
CSAPTGENYGYTF
>.|TRBV7-6|TRBJ1-4|.
TGTGCCAGCAGCTTAGCCGAGAATGAAAAACTGTTTTTT
CASSLAENEKLFF
>.|TRBV10-3|TRBJ1-2|TRBD1
TGTGCCATCAGCCGGGAAGACAGGGGCTATGGCTACACCTTC
CAISREDRGYGYTF